The sample holds one count of the clone carrying this TCR beta chain. The data are from a study of blood T cell repertoires in COVID-19. Study-level background: Donors in the United States, Italy and Spain gave samples during acute or convalescent COVID-19. T cells, B-cell-depleted T cells, or PBMCs provided the cDNA or gDNA that served as material.

Profiled with immunoSEQ multiplex PCR; TCRdb holds only in-frame clones, not every one. The sample lists approximately 150,000 clones; over 80% were seen once. After removal of 7 bases from V and 4 bases from J, the junction contained 12 bases not matched to a gene. Germline V lookup: CDR1 SGHTA, CDR2 FQGNSA. This CDR3 has 15 residues. Input material: peripheral blood. The chain links TRBV7-2 to TRBJ1-2; 7 nucleotides line up with TRBD1. The receptor's source is an elderly man with acute or convalescent COVID-19. The CDR3 nucleotides are TGTGCCAGCATCTTGAACTCAGGGGGAGGCTATGGCTACACCTTC. Amino acids: CASILNSGGGYGYTF.